The clone carrying this T cell receptor beta chain appeared many times. The data are from a study of CD8+CD57+ T cells in acquired aplastic anemia. Previously, flow cytometry had revealed CD8+CD57+ cell expansion in the patients chosen for sequencing. The TCR beta profiling, which covered VDJ combination and CDR3 sequence, was carried out using genomic DNA as the template. TCRdb recomputed calls from the reads with MiXCR, one row per CDR3 protein. Of 450,000 to 550,000 distinct CDR3 sequences in the sample, under 40% were seen once. The CDR3 covers 13 residues. CDR1 is LNHDA, CDR2 SQIVND, per germline (reference sequence). The V gene lost 4 bases and the J gene lost 0 bases, with 6 bases spanning the gap.

Input material: sorted CD4+, CD8+, or CD8+CD57+ T cells (not recorded which) from PBMCs. The source of this sequence is a human donor with aplastic anemia. This rearrangement joins TRBV19 to TRBJ1-2; no reliable D call. For the CDR3, the DNA is TGTGCCAGTAGTACACGTCCTAACTATGGCTACACCTTC. Its translation: CASSTRPNYGYTF.